This T cell receptor (beta chain) was captured by sequencing in a study of T cell repertoires in cytomegalovirus infection. About the study: CMV infection together with matching HLA type was indicated by public TCR beta signatures. Study results and caveats: Accumulated public TCR beta family frequency recognized individuals carrying CMV together with the relevant HLA.

This clonotype was observed a handful of times. The antigen remains unidentified. TCRdb used MiXCR to reprocess the reads, holding one entry per CDR3 protein. The sample records a few hundred thousand distinct CDR3 sequences, 15% to 20% being singletons. The CDR3 loop spans 15 amino acids. V lost 2 bases and J lost 2; bases outside the gene matches: 3. In germline, CDR1 is SQVTM, CDR2 ANQGSEA. Sequenced: CD8+ T cells from PBMCs. The chain combines TRBV29-1 with TRBJ2-2; 9 nucleotides match TRBD1. The sequence was collected from a human donor in good health (CMV status not recorded). Some clones in this sample may be carry-over from other donors' samples. The CDR3 DNA sequence: TGCAGCGTTGAAACAGGGGGCTACAACACCGGGGAGCTGTTTTTT. The encoded protein is CSVETGGYNTGELFF.